These T cell receptor beta chains were read from a single sample in a study of shared clonotypes between healthy human individuals. TCRdb's copy holds only in-frame clones and misses some; the assay was immunoSEQ multiplex PCR. Among around 620,000 clones listed, approximately 95% were seen once. The material sequenced was naive CD8+ T cells sorted from blood. These receptor sequences come from a woman aged 30 to 39 in good health. The conserved cysteine and the conserved F or W are not part of the CDR3 here. The D gene is left open where the match is weak. Only part of the rows carry a size: once, few, many, or a class if the clone is expanded.

size	D	V	CDR3
NA	NA	TRBV27	ASSFGGSETQY
NA	NA	TRBV5-6	ASSLGRNYEQY
NA	NA	TRBV5-6	ASSLGTGREQY
NA	TRBD2	TRBV9	ASSYSGSPNNEQF
NA	NA	TRBV7-2	ASPHPATNTGELF
NA	TRBD1	TRBV25-1	ASSARLRDRSNQPQH
NA	NA	TRBV20-1	SAMDLHEQF
NA	NA	TRBV27	ASSLLTDSPLH
NA	NA	TRBV9	ASSVGVASGNTIY
once	NA	TRBV12-2	ARPISEAYEQY
once	NA	TRBV5-6	ASSLGARGSEAF
once	NA	TRBV27	ASTLIPGDTEAF
NA	NA	TRBV30	AWSTGVNTEAF
NA	NA	TRBV4-1	ASSQVNIVGRTDTQY
NA	NA	TRBV4-1	ASSLMDRMNTEAF
NA	NA	TRBV6-5	ASSEARTSEAF
NA	NA	TRBV7-2	ASDWMGASNQPQH
NA	NA	TRBV29-1	SVYGNSYNEQF
NA	NA	TRBV6-6	ASSSAALMEQY
NA	TRBD1	TRBV7-9	ASSLEAGGFDEQY
NA	TRBD1	TRBV5-1	ASSSLTGGHYEQY
NA	NA	TRBV6-5	ASSYAGQETQY
NA	TRBD2	TRBV7-9	ASSPSGAGQY
NA	NA	TRBV2	ASSQGGGAETQY
NA	NA	TRBV28	ASSLSGTNEKLF
NA	NA	TRBV7-9	ASSLAPQGSRYEQY
NA	TRBD2	TRBV27	ASSPAGVREQY
once	NA	TRBV6-6	ASSYSQSYEQY
NA	NA	TRBV27	ASVGGNEQF
NA	NA	TRBV5-1	ASSLIGREGTDTQY
NA	NA	TRBV15	ATSRAETGLEDTQY
few	NA	TRBV7-6	ASSLGQAVEPQH
NA	TRBD1	TRBV7-9	ASRRTGGHHYGYT
NA	TRBD1	TRBV19	ASSMGQGHDQPQH
NA	NA	TRBV7-9	ASSPRKGWLQETQY
NA	NA	TRBV27	ASSFGLGIADTQY
NA	TRBD2	TRBV5-6	ASSFASGRYEQY
NA	TRBD2	TRBV20-1	SARLSGNQY
NA	NA	TRBV27	ASSESGLSYEQY
NA	NA	TRBV29-1	SVEVSGSTEAF
NA	TRBD2	TRBV11-3	ASSLVALAGGKSYEQY
NA	TRBD2	TRBV11-2	ASSRTSGGDYYEQY
NA	NA	TRBV7-9	ASSLDGTAEAF
NA	NA	TRBV5-6	ASSLTLYEQY
NA	NA	TRBV28	ASSLFQGSGNTIY
NA	NA	TRBV5-1	ASSTGRWGTFSDEQY
NA	TRBD2	TRBV2	ASSEALAGLAYEQY
once	TRBD1	TRBV6-1	ASSEVGTGFYEQY
NA	NA	TRBV7-3	ASSLTGTDTQY
NA	NA	TRBV11-2	ASSHHRDGYGYT
NA	TRBD1	TRBV27	ASSPWDRGYGYT
NA	TRBD2	TRBV11-2	ASSLWDRAGGSYNEQF
NA	NA	TRBV5-1	ASSLSGQSTDTQY
NA	NA	TRBV28	ASSWTVGSNQPQH
NA	NA	TRBV2	ASRDQGGNYEQY
NA	NA	TRBV27	ASNPEGGNEQF
NA	NA	TRBV19	ASKGGGFQPQH
NA	NA	TRBV7-6	ASSATRRAASSHEQY
NA	NA	TRBV20-1	SVNPLGGQF